This T cell receptor beta chain appears in the sequencing data of a study of blood T cell repertoires in COVID-19. The sample holds one count of this clone. The CDR3 consists of 15 residues. Trimming at V came to 4 bases and at J to 7 bases, leaving 8 bases not matched to a gene. The germline V gene encodes CDR1 KGHDR and CDR2 SFDVKD. Assay used: immunoSEQ multiplex PCR; TCRdb lists only in-frame clones, some missing. The sample lists about 47,000 clones; more than 75% were seen once. The clonotype originates from a human donor with acute or convalescent COVID-19. The donor label of this sample is uncertain. The sequencing input was peripheral blood. The gene calls are TRBV24-1 and TRBJ2-1; 8 nucleotides line up with TRBD1. The CDR3 DNA follows: TGTGCCACCAGTGACTGGACAGGGCGCGGGAATGAGCAGTTCTTC. Its translation is CATSDWTGRGNEQFF.